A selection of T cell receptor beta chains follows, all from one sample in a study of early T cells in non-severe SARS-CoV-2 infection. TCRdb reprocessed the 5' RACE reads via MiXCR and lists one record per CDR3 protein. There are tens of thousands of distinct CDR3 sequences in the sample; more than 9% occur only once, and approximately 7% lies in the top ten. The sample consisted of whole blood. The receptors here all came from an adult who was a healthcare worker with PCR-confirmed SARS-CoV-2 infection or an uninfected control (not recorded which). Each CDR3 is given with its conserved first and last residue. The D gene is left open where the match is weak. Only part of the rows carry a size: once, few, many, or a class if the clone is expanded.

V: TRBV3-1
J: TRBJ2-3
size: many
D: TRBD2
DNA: TGTGCCAGCAGCCGCGGACTAGCGGGGCCGACCGTAGGGGATACGCAGTATTTT
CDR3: CASSRGLAGPTVGDTQYF

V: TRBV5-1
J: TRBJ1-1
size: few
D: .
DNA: TGCGCCAGCAGCTTAAAGTGGAACACTGAAGCTTTCTTT
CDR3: CASSLKWNTEAFF

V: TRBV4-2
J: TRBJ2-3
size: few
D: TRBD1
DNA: TGTGCCAGCAGCCCCGGGGGCAGGGGGCGACACACAGATACGCAGTATTTT
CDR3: CASSPGGRGRHTDTQYF

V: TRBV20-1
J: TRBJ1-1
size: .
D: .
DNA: TGCAGTGCTCCCCCAACAGGGCAGAACACTGAAGCTTTCTTT
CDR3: CSAPPTGQNTEAFF

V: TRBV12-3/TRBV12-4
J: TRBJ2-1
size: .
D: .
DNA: TGTGCCAGCAGCACCAAAATTAATGAGCAGTTCTTC
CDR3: CASSTKINEQFF

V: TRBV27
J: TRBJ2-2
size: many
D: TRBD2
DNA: TGTGCCAGCAGTTTTTCACCGACTAGCCACAACACCGGGGAGCTGTTTTTT
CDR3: CASSFSPTSHNTGELFF

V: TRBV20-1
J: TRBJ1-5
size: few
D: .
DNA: TGCAGTGCTAGAGGTGGCAGTAGCAATCAGCCCCAGCATTTT
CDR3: CSARGGSSNQPQHF

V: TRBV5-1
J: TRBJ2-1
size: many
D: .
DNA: TGCGCCAGCAGCTGGGCATGGGGCAATGAGCAGTTCTTC
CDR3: CASSWAWGNEQFF

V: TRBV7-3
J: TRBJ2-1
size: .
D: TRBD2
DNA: TGTGCCAGCAGCCCGTATAGCGGGAGGGCCTACAATGAGCAGTTCTTC
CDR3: CASSPYSGRAYNEQFF

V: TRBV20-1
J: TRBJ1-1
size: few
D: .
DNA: TGCAGTGCTAGAGATCGGGGGGCGCGAACTGAAGCTTTCTTT
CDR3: CSARDRGARTEAFF